A single sample is the source of the 29 T cell receptor beta chains below, sequenced in a study of identical twins. TCRdb itself ran the 5' RACE reads through MiXCR, one entry per CDR3 protein. This sample has 1.5 million to 2 million distinct CDR3 sequences; around 33% occur once, and the top ten carry 0.27%. The sequencing sample was made of cord blood. The receptors shown here come from a newborn girl in good health.

In its sample, this clonotype was seen a few times. The chain is built from TRBV20-1 and TRBJ2-5; D remains ambiguous. Between the trimmed V and J ends, which lost 5 bases and 4 bases, there was a span of 20 bases. The CDR3 is made up of 15 amino acids. Germline V gene sequence: CDR1 DFQATT, CDR2 SNEGSKA (reference sequence). The CDR3 protein is CSAPYGHLMLETQYF. As DNA, the CDR3 is TGCAGTGCTCCGTACGGCCATCTAATGCTAGAGACCCAGTACTTC.

CDR3 amino acids: CASSYSGDNTGELFF. In nucleotides, the CDR3 is TGTGCCAGCAGTTACTCCGGGGATAACACCGGGGAGCTGTTTTTT. The genes are TRBV6-5 and TRBJ2-2; perhaps TRBD2 as D (5 bases). The ends were cut back, 0 bases at V and 2 bases at J, with 7 bases in the middle. Germline V lookup: CDR1 MNHEY, CDR2 SVGAGI. CDR3 length: 15 amino acids.

As to this clonotype: This sequence may be a read error, since a much larger clone differs from it by one base. The gene calls are TRBV6-5 and TRBJ2-7, with D possibly matching TRBD1 (6 bases). Germline loops: CDR1 MNHEY, CDR2 SVGAGI. The CDR3 runs to 15 residues. Between the trimmed V and J ends, which lost 9 bases and 2 bases, there was a span of 20 bases. The DNA of the CDR3 is TGTGCCAGGAGTCCTCCTATGGGACAAGCCTACGAGCAGTACTTC. Encoded protein: CARSPPMGQAYEQYF.

Only a few counts were recorded for this clonotype. An end of the junction does not agree with germline; a read error may underlie this. This rearrangement joins TRBV4-1 to TRBJ2-1; perhaps TRBD1 as D (5 bases). The CDR3 is 17 amino acids. The germline V gene has CDR1 MGHRA and CDR2 YSYEKL. The CDR3 DNA reads TGCGCCAGTAGCCAAGTTCTGATAGGGGTCCCCGCGAATGAGCAGTTCTTC. Translating gives CASSQVLIGVPANEQFF.

The chain has TRBV27 and TRBJ2-1, with a weak D call TRBD2 (6 bases). The DNA end is more similar to TRBJ2-7, so the J call may be wrong. CDR1 and CDR2 from the germline V gene are MNHEY and SMNVEV (reference sequence). The CDR3 consists of 15 residues. This CDR3 reads CASRMEAGYYNEQYF. The CDR3 region has the DNA TGTGCCAGCAGAATGGAGGCGGGATATTACAATGAGCAGTACTTC.

In the case of this clonotype: One base away lies a much larger clone, so this may be a sequencing read error. The rearrangement uses TRBV20-1 and TRBJ2-5; tentative D call: TRBD2 (6 bases). The CDR3 consists of 15 residues. Germline loops: CDR1 DFQATT, CDR2 SNEGSKA (reference sequence). Trimming pared 8 bases from V and 13 bases from J, leaving 32 bases between. CDR3 sequence reads: CSSPHYRDSSNERYF. The CDR3 DNA sequence: TGCAGTAGCCCCCATTACCGGGACTCGTCTAACGAGCGGTACTTC.

The chain uses TRBV7-2 and TRBJ1-4; D is uncertain. Trimming stripped 2 bases from V and 7 bases from J, with 14 bases between. Germline lookup yields CDR1 SGHTA and CDR2 FQGNSA. This CDR3 contains 15 residues. In DNA form, the CDR3 reads TGTGCCAGCAGCTTATCCAAGGGTATGAGTGAAAAACTGTTTTTT. Its protein product is CASSLSKGMSEKLFF.

This clonotype was counted between two and nine times. J is TRBJ2-1 and V is TRBV20-1; TRBD2 matches at 9 bases. Germline V CDR1 and CDR2: DFQATT, SNEGSKA (reference sequence). The CDR3 has 14 amino acids. V dropped 5 bases and J dropped 7; count of bases not matched to a gene: 9. The CDR3 loop is CSAPAGGPGNEQFF. In DNA, the CDR3 is TGCAGTGCTCCTGCGGGGGGGCCGGGGAATGAGCAGTTCTTC.

In this sample, this clonotype turned up a few times. The V gene is TRBV12-3 or TRBV12-4, the J gene TRBJ2-3; 12 bases map to TRBD2. The CDR3 has 16 amino acids. J gave up 1 base and V 6 bases, and 5 bases lay outside the gene matches. The CDR3 DNA is TGTGCCAGCAGCCGCCGGACTAGCGGGGGCACAGATACGCAGTATTTT. Translating it yields CASSRRTSGGTDTQYF.

This chain links TRBV15 with TRBJ2-2; 9 bases match TRBD1. The CDR3 sequence is 15 residues long. CDR1 LNHNV and CDR2 YYDKDF come from the germline V gene (reference sequence). With V trimmed by 4 bases and J by 6 bases, 6 bases remained unmatched. The CDR3 protein is CATSTYTGGSGELFF. CDR3 in DNA: TGTGCCACCAGCACATACACAGGGGGCTCCGGGGAGCTGTTTTTT. Combining the CDR3 with reference TRBV15 and TRBJ2-2 gives the whole variable domain DAMVIQNPRYQVTQFGKPVTLSCSQTLNHNVMYWYQQKSSQAPKLLFHYYDKDFNNEADTPDNFQSRRPNTSFCFLDIRSPGLGDTAMYLCATSTYTGGSGELFFGEGSRLTVL.

This clonotype was seen repeatedly, ten times or more. V gene TRBV9 combines with J gene TRBJ2-7, with 14 bases aligning to TRBD2. This CDR3 contains 15 residues. CDR1 and CDR2 (germline): SGDLS, YYNGEE. The trim removed 0 bases at V and 4 bases at J, leaving 0 bases unmatched. CDR3 bases: TGTGCCAGCAGCGTAGGACTAGCGGGAGGGTACGAGCAGTACTTC. Translation: CASSVGLAGGYEQYF.

This sequence joins TRBV18 and TRBJ2-5; 8 nucleotides line up with TRBD2. Looked up from germline, CDR1 is KGHSH and CDR2 is LQKENI. The trim removed 4 bases at V and 11 bases at J, leaving 18 bases unmatched. The CDR3 consists of 16 residues. CDR3 loop: CASSQSGTRANNEQYF. The DNA of the CDR3 is TGTGCCAGCTCACAGTCCGGGACTAGGGCTAACAATGAGCAGTACTTC.

V and J are TRBV6-5 and TRBJ2-3; D is ambiguous. Trimming left V 4 bases short and J 3 bases short, with 11 bases between. Per the germline V gene, CDR1 is MNHEY and CDR2 is SVGAGI. This CDR3 has 14 amino acids. CDR3 sequence reads: CASSWATPTDTQYF. CDR3 nucleotide sequence: TGTGCCAGCAGTTGGGCGACTCCGACAGATACGCAGTATTTT.

Only a few counts were recorded for this clonotype. The chain joins TRBV4-1 to TRBJ1-2; a weak D match, TRBD1 (5 bases). The germline V and J ends were trimmed by 1 base and 6 bases, with 12 bases remaining between them. The CDR3 spans 14 residues. Looked up from germline, CDR1 is MGHRA and CDR2 is YSYEKL. The CDR3 here is CASSQAPGLNGYTF. CDR3 nucleotides: TGCGCCAGCAGCCAAGCCCCAGGGTTAAATGGCTACACCTTC.

This clonotype occurred a few times. V gene TRBV21-1 combines with J gene TRBJ1-2; no check of the table's D call, TRBD1, against the DNA was made. TRBV21-1 is tagged as a pseudogene. CDR3 size: 16 residues. The DNA of the CDR3 is TGTGCCAGCAGCAAAGGGGAACCGGGACCCCTTCGGGGCTACACCTTC. Residues: CASSKGEPGPLRGYTF.

Only a few counts were recorded for this clonotype. Sequence at one end of the junction differs from germline and may be a read error. The gene calls are TRBV28 and TRBJ2-5, with unresolved D. The V gene's germline CDR1 is MDHEN and CDR2 SYDVKM. The CDR3 spans 11 residues. In DNA form, the CDR3 reads TGTGCCTGCAGTTCACGGGAGACCCAGTACTTC. Its translation: CACSSRETQYF.

This clonotype came up a few times. The chain is built from TRBV20-1 and TRBJ1-4; a possible D gene is TRBD1 (5 bases). Trimming took 2 bases from V and 4 from J, leaving 17 bases between them. Germline V gene lookup returns CDR1 DFQATT and CDR2 SNEGSKA (reference sequence). The CDR3 covers 16 residues. For the CDR3, the DNA is TGCAGTGCTAGAACAATAAAACGGGACGGTAATGAAAAACTGTTTTTT. It codes for CSARTIKRDGNEKLFF.

The chain uses TRBV20-1 and TRBJ1-1, with D tentatively TRBD1 (5 bases). Germline V lookup: CDR1 DFQATT, CDR2 SNEGSKA (reference sequence). This CDR3 comprises 14 residues. Trimming took off 5 bases at V and 1 base at J, with 14 bases between the two ends. In DNA form, the CDR3 reads TGCAGTGCTCAGGGACGGGGAACGAACACTGAAGCTTTCTTT. Translating gives CSAQGRGTNTEAFF.

This clonotype was counted only a few times. The chain recombines TRBV20-1 with TRBJ2-7; 10 nucleotides agree with TRBD2. Germline-derived CDR1 and CDR2 are DFQATT and SNEGSKA (reference sequence). V was clipped by 1 base and J by 2 bases; unmatched bases: 8. The CDR3 runs to 16 residues. The CDR3 DNA reads as TGCAGTGCTAGAGTAACAGGACTAGCGGAGCCCTACGAGCAGTACTTC. Translated, it gives CSARVTGLAEPYEQYF.

V and J are TRBV28 and TRBJ1-4; D possibly corresponds to TRBD1 (5 bases). V lost 3 bases and J lost 1, with 18 bases in between. This CDR3 is built from 18 residues. Germline V gene data show CDR1 as MDHEN and CDR2 as SYDVKM. CDR3 in amino acids: CASSLGRRQGGTNEKLFF. The CDR3 nucleotides are TGTGCCAGCAGTTTGGGAAGGCGGCAGGGCGGAACTAATGAAAAACTGTTTTTT.

Only a few counts were recorded for this clonotype. This chain links TRBV29-1 with TRBJ1-1; tentatively, D is TRBD1 (6 bases). Trimming pared 6 bases from V and 0 bases from J, leaving 8 bases between. The length of the CDR3 is 12 residues. Germline assignment: CDR1 SQVTM and CDR2 ANQGSEA. The CDR3 nucleotides are TGCAGCGTCGACAGGTTGAACACTGAAGCTTTCTTT. Protein sequence: CSVDRLNTEAFF.

The rearrangement joins TRBV6-5 to TRBJ1-4; possibly TRBD1 for D (5 bases). The V gene lost 6 bases and the J gene lost 8 bases, with 19 bases spanning the gap. Per germline, CDR1 MNHEY and CDR2 SVGAGI. This CDR3 has 15 amino acids. The CDR3 protein is CASRPRQSLMEKLFF. Here the CDR3 DNA reads TGTGCCAGCAGACCTCGACAGTCCCTAATGGAAAAACTGTTTTTT.

This clonotype was picked up one time. The chain couples TRBV5-1 to TRBJ2-2; 9 nucleotides align to TRBD1. Germline V lookup: CDR1 SGHRS, CDR2 YFSETQ. The CDR3 sequence is 15 residues long. Unmatched junction bases numbered 4, after V lost 0 bases and J lost 7 bases. The CDR3, as DNA: TGCGCCAGCAGCTTGGGGGACAGGGTCGTCGGGGAGCTGTTTTTT. Protein sequence: CASSLGDRVVGELFF.

A remark on this clonotype: An end of the junction differs from the germline gene, which may be a read error. V is TRBV12-3 or TRBV12-4 and J is TRBJ1-2, with a tentative D call TRBD1 (5 bases). The CDR3 totals 13 residues. The CDR3 region has the DNA TGTACCAGCAGTTCCAGGGTGTTAGACGGCTACACCTTC. Translated: CTSSSRVLDGYTF.

This clonotype turned up a few times. The chain couples TRBV7-9 to TRBJ1-2; 12 nucleotides align to TRBD1. This CDR3 contains 17 residues. Germline V gene lookup returns CDR1 SEHNR and CDR2 FQNEAQ (reference sequence). Losses at the gene ends were 2 bases for V and 4 bases for J; bases not matched to a gene: 8. The CDR3 loop reads CASSLSRDRGRSYGYTF. CDR3 nucleotides: TGTGCCAGCAGCTTATCGCGGGACAGGGGGCGTAGCTATGGCTACACCTTC.

The genes are TRBV12-3 or TRBV12-4 and TRBJ1-2; 7 nucleotides match TRBD1. The CDR3 runs 12 residues. With V trimmed by 9 bases and J by 3 bases, 4 bases remained unmatched. The chain's CDR3 is CASATGHYGYTF. CDR3 bases: TGTGCCAGTGCGACAGGGCACTATGGCTACACCTTC.

The CDR3 DNA is TGCAGTGCTAGACCCCGACAGGGAGCGCCTCCTTACGAGCAGTACTTC. It translates to CSARPRQGAPPYEQYF. This chain links TRBV20-1 with TRBJ2-7, with 7 bases matching TRBD1. Unmatched junction bases numbered 14, after V lost 2 bases and J lost 4 bases. This CDR3 spans 16 amino acids. The germline V gene has CDR1 DFQATT and CDR2 SNEGSKA (reference sequence).

This clonotype was seen only a few times. The rearrangement joins TRBV5-1 to TRBJ2-7; 7 nucleotides agree with TRBD2. Per germline, CDR1 SGHRS and CDR2 YFSETQ. After removal of 1 base from V and 3 bases from J, the junction contained 13 bases not matched to a gene. CDR3 length equals 17 residues. In DNA, the CDR3 is TGCGCCAGCAGCTTGCGTGGGGAGGGCCTTTTCCTCTACGAGCAGTACTTC. Protein sequence: CASSLRGEGLFLYEQYF.

The gene calls are TRBV7-9 and TRBJ1-1; D perhaps matches TRBD1 (6 bases). The length of the CDR3 is 15 residues. CDR1 SEHNR and CDR2 FQNEAQ come from the germline V gene (reference sequence). Between the trimmed V and J ends, which lost 2 bases and 1 base, there was a span of 11 bases. The CDR3 region is CASSLRSGENTEAFF. The CDR3 DNA reads TGTGCCAGCAGCTTACGGTCAGGGGAGAACACTGAAGCTTTCTTT.